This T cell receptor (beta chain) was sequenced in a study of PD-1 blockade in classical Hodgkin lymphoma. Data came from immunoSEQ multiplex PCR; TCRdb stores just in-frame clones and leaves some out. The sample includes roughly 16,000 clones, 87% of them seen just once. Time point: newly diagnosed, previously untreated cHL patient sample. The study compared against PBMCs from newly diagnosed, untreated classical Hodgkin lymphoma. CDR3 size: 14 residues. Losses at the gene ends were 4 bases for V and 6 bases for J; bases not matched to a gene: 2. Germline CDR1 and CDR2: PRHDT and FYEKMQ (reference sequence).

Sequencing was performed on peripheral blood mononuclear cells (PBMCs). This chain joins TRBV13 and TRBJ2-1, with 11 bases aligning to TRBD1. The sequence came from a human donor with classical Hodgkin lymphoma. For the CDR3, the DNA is TGTGCCAGCAGCTGGGGACAGGGGGGCAATGAGCAGTTCTTC. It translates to CASSWGQGGNEQFF.